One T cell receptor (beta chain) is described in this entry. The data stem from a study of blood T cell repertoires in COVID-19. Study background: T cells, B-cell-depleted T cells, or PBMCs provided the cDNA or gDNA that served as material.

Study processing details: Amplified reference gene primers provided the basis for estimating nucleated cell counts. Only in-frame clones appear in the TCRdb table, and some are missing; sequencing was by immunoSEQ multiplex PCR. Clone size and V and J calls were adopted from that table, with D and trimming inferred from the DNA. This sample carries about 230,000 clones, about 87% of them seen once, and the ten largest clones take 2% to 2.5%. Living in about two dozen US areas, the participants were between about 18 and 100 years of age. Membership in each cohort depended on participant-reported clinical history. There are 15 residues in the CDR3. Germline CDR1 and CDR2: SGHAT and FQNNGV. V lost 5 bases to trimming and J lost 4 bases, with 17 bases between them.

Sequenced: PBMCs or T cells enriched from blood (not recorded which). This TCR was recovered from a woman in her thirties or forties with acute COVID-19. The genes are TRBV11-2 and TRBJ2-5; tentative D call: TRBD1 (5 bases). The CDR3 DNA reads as TGTGCCAGCAGCCCACCAGGCAGGGTAGGAGAGACCCAGTACTTC. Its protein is CASSPPGRVGETQYF.